A single T cell receptor (beta chain) is shown here with its context. Its antigen remains unknown. The data were obtained in a study of cytomegalovirus exposure and HLA in healthy donors. General observations from the study: Usually a TCR sequence was rare, but some public TCRs were found in many donors.

While the first cohort had about 610 subjects, the donors belonged to the separate validation cohort of 100 to 150 subjects. The V gene's germline CDR1 is MNHEY and CDR2 SVGAGI. The CDR3 spans 16 residues. The V and J ends lost 0 bases and 0 bases, in that order; junction bases with no gene match: 2. Profiling relied on immunoSEQ multiplex PCR, and the TCRdb table lists in-frame clones only, not all of them. The sample holds approximately 280,000 clones, 65% to 90% seen once. Sequencing used PBMCs. The chain carries TRBV6-5 and TRBJ2-7, with 10 bases matching TRBD1. This receptor was identified in a woman between 18 and 30 years old in good health and CMV-seronegative. For the CDR3, the DNA is TGTGCCAGCAGTTACTCGTGGACAGGGGGCTCCTACGAGCAGTACTTC. Protein product: CASSYSWTGGSYEQYF.